Detailed here is one T cell receptor (beta chain). The entry originates in a study of T-cell memory formation after mild COVID-19. Whole-study context: Each donor largely had its own TCR clusters.

TCR alpha and TCR beta cDNA libraries with sample barcodes and UMIs came from 5'RACE using constant-segment primers. TCRdb redid the calling of the 5' RACE reads with MiXCR, one entry per CDR3 protein. This sample carries 100,000 to 150,000 distinct CDR3 sequences, over 15% of them seen once, and the ten largest clones take about 5%. The sample consisted of PBMCs or a T cell subset sorted from them (not recorded which). The source of this sequence is a young man who had mild COVID-19 (a few samples of this study predate the infection). Cell type and time point are not known.

CDR3 bases: TGCAGTGCTACCCCGAGCCAGCGGGGCTCCTACGAGCAGTACTTC. This encodes CSATPSQRGSYEQYF. J is TRBJ2-7 and V is TRBV20-1; 7 bases line up with TRBD2. The CDR3 is made up of 15 amino acids. Germline-derived CDR1 and CDR2 are DFQATT and SNEGSKA (reference sequence). Unmatched junction bases numbered 9, after V lost 4 bases and J lost 0 bases.